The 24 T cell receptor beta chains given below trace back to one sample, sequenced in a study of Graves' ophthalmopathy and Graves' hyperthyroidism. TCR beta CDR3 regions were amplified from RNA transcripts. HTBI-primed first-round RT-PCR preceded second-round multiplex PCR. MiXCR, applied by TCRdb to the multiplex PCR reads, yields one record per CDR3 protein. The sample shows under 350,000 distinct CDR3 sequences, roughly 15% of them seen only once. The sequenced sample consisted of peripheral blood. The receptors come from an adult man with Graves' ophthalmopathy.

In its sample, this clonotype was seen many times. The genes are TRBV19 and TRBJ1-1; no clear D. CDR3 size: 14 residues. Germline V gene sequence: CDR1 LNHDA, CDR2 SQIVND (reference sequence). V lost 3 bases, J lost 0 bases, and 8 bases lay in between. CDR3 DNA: TGTGCCAGTAGTATTTCTGGGGTGAACACTGAAGCTTTCTTT. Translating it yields CASSISGVNTEAFF.

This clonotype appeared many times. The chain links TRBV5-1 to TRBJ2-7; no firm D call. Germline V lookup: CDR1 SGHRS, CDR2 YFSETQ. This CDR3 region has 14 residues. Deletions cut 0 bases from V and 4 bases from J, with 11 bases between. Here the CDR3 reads CASSLGLEEYEQYF. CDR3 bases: TGCGCCAGCAGCTTGGGACTGGAAGAGTACGAGCAGTACTTC.

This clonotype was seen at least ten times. The CDR3 sequence: CSARSDRGPGYTF. In nucleotides, the CDR3 is TGCAGTGCTAGATCGGACAGGGGCCCTGGCTACACCTTC. The rearrangement uses TRBV20-1 and TRBJ1-2, with 9 bases identical to TRBD1. Unmatched junction bases numbered 5, after V lost 2 bases and J lost 7 bases. Germline V lookup: CDR1 DFQATT, CDR2 SNEGSKA (reference sequence). The CDR3 extends over 13 amino acids.

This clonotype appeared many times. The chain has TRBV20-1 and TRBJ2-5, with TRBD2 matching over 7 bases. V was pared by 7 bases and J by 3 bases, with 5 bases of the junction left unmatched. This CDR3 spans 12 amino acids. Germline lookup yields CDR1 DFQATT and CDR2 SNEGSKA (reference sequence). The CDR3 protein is CSGQAGEETQYF. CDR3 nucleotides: TGCAGTGGTCAGGCGGGGGAAGAGACCCAGTACTTC.

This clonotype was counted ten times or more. In DNA, the CDR3 is TGTGCCAGCAGCTTATACCCCACTGAAGCTTTCTTT. As protein: CASSLYPTEAFF. V gene TRBV7-9 combines with J gene TRBJ1-1; D gene ambiguous. The CDR3 is 12 amino acids. V lost 2 bases and J lost 4, with 5 bases in between. Looked up from germline, CDR1 is SEHNR and CDR2 is FQNEAQ (reference sequence).

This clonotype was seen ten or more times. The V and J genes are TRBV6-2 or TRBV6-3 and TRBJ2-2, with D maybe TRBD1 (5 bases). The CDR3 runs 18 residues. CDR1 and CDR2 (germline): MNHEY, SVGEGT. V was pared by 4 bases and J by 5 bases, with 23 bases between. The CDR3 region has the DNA TGTGCCAGCAGTTCCCAAATCCCAGGGAAGTTCTCAACCGGGGAGCTGTTTTTT. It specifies CASSSQIPGKFSTGELFF.

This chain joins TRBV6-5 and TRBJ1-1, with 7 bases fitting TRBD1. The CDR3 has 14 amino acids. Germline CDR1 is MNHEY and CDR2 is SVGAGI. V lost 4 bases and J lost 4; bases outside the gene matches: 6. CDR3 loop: CASSSTGYGTEAFF. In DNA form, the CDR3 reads TGTGCCAGCAGTTCGACAGGGTATGGCACTGAAGCTTTCTTT.

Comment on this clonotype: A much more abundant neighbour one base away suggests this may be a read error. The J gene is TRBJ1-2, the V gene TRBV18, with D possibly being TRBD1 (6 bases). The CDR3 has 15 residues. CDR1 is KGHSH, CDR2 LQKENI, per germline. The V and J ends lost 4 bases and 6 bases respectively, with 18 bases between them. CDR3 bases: TGTGCCAGCTCACTTTCGGCAGGGGTCGACCATGGCTACACCTTC. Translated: CASSLSAGVDHGYTF.

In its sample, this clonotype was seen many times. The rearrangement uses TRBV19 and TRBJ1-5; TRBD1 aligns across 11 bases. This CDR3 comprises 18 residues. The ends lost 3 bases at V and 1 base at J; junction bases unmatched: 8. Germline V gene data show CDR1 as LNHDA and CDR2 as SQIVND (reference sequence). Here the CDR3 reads CASSIRGQGGWSNQPQHF. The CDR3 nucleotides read TGTGCCAGTAGTATTCGGGGACAGGGGGGTTGGAGCAATCAGCCCCAGCATTTT.

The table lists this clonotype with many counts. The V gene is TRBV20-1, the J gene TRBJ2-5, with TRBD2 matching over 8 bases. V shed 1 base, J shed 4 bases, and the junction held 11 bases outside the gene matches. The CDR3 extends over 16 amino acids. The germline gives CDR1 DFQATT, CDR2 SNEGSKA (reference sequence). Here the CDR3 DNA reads TGCAGTGCTAGAGCGGGGACGGCGGGGGGCGGAGAGACCCAGTACTTC. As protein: CSARAGTAGGGETQYF.

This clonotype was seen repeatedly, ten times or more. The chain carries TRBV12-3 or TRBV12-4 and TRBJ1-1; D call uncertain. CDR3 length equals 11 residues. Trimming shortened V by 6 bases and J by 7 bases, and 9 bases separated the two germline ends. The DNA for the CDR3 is TGTGCCAGCAGAGCACCAGGTGAAGCTTTCTTT. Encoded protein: CASRAPGEAFF.

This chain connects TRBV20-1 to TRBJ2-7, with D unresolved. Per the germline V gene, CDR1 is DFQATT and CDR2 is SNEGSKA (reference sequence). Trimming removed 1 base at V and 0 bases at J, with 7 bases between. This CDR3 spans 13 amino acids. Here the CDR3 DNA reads TGCAGTGCTAGAGGGGGAAGCTCCTACGAGCAGTACTTC. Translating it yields CSARGGSSYEQYF.

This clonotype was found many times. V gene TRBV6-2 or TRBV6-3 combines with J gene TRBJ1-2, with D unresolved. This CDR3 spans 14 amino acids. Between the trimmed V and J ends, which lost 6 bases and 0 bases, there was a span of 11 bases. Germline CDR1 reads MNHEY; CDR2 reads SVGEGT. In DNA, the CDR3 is TGTGCCAGCAGCATTACGAGGCCTAACTATGGCTACACCTTC. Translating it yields CASSITRPNYGYTF.

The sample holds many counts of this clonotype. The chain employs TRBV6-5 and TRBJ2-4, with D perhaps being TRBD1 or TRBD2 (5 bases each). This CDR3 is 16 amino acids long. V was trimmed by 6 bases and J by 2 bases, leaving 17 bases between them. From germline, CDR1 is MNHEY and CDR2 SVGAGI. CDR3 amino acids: CASSRGTDTTKNIQYF. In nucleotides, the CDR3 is TGTGCCAGCAGCCGAGGGACGGATACCACCAAAAACATTCAGTACTTC.

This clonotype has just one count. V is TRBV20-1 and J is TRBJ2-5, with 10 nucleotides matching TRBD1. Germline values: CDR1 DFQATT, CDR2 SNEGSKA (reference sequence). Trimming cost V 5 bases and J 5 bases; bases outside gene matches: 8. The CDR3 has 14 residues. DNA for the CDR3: TGCAGTGCTCCTGGACAGGGGGTAGTGGAGACCCAGTACTTC. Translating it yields CSAPGQGVVETQYF.

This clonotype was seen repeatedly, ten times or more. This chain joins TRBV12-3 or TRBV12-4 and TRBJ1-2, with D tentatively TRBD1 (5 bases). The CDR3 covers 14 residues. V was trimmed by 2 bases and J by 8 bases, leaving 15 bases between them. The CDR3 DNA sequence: TGTGCCAGCAGTTTACTAGGGCAGGGAGACGGCTACACCTTC. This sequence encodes CASSLLGQGDGYTF.

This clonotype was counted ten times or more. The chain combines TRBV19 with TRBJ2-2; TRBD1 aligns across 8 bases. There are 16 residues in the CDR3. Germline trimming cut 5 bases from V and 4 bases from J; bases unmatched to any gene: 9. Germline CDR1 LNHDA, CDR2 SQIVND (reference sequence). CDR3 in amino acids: CASSHGQGELTGELFF. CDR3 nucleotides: TGTGCCAGTAGTCACGGACAGGGCGAGCTCACCGGGGAGCTGTTTTTT. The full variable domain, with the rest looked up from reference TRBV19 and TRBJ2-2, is DGGITQSPKYLFRKEGQNVTLSCEQNLNHDAMYWYRQDPGQGLRLIYYSQIVNDFQKGDIAEGYSVSREKKESFPLTVTSAQKNPTAFYLCASSHGQGELTGELFFGEGSRLTVL.

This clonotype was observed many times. The CDR3 sequence is CASSYKLASGGDYEQYF. The CDR3 DNA is TGTGCCAGCAGTTACAAGCTGGCTAGCGGTGGGGACTACGAGCAGTACTTC. This sequence joins TRBV6-2 or TRBV6-3 and TRBJ2-7, with TRBD2 matching 7 bases. Unmatched junction bases numbered 13, after V lost 2 bases and J lost 3 bases. CDR3 length: 17 amino acids. Germline V gene lookup returns CDR1 MNHEY and CDR2 SVGEGT.

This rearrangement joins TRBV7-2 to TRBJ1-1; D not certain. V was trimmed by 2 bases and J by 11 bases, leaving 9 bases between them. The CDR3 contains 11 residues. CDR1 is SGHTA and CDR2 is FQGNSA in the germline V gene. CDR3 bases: TGTGCCAGCAGCTTATGGAATGCGGCTTTCTTT. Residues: CASSLWNAAFF.

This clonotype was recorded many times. The CDR3 here is CASGWSRDRLNQPQHF. The DNA for the CDR3 is TGTGCCAGCGGGTGGAGCCGGGACAGATTAAATCAGCCCCAGCATTTT. This chain joins TRBV6-1 and TRBJ1-5, with 7 bases aligning to TRBD1. Germline loops: CDR1 MNHNS, CDR2 SASEGT. Trimming took 8 bases from V and 4 from J; bases not matched to a gene: 14. This CDR3 comprises 16 residues.

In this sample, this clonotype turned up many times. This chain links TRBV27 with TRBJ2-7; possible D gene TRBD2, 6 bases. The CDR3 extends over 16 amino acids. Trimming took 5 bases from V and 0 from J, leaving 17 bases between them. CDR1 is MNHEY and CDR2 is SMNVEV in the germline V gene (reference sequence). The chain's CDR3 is CASSKLAGGLSYEQYF. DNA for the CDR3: TGTGCCAGCAGTAAGTTGGCTGGAGGGCTCTCCTACGAGCAGTACTTC.

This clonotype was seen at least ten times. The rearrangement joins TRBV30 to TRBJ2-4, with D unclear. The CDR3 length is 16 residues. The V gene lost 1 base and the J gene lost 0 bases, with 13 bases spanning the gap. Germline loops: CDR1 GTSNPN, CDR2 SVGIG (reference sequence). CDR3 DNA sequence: TGTGCCTGGAGTGCCCACCGGGTTCTAGCCAAAAACATTCAGTACTTC. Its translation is CAWSAHRVLAKNIQYF.

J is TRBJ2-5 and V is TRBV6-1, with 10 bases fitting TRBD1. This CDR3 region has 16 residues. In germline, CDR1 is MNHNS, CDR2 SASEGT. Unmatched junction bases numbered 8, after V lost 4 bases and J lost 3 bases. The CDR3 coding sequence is TGTGCCAGCAGTGCCCGGACAGGGGGTCCCGAAGAGACCCAGTACTTC. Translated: CASSARTGGPEETQYF.

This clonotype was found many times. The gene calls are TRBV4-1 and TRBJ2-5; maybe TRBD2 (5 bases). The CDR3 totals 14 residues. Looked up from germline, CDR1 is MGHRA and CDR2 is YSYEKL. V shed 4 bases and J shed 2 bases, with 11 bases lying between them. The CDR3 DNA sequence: TGCGCCAGCAGCCGGATAGGCGGGCAAGAGACCCAGTACTTC. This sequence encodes CASSRIGGQETQYF.